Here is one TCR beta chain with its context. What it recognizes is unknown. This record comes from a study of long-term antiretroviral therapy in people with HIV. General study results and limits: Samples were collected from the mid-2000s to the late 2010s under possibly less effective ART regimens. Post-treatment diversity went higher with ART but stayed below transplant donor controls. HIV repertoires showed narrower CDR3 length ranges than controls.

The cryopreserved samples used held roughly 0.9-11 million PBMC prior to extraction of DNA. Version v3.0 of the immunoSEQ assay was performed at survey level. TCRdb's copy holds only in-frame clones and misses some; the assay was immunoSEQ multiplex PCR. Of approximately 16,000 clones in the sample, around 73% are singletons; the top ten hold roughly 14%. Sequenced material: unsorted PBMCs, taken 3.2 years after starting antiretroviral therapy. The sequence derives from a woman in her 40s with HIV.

In nucleotides, the CDR3 is TGTGCCAGCAGCCCCTACAGGGGGTACCAAGAGACCCAGTACTTC. Translation: CASSPYRGYQETQYF. The chain recombines TRBV14 with TRBJ2-5, with 8 positions matching TRBD1. The CDR3 is made up of 15 amino acids. With 4 bases clipped from V and 0 bases from J, the junction kept 4 bases outside the gene matches. Germline assignment: CDR1 SGHDN and CDR2 FVKESK.